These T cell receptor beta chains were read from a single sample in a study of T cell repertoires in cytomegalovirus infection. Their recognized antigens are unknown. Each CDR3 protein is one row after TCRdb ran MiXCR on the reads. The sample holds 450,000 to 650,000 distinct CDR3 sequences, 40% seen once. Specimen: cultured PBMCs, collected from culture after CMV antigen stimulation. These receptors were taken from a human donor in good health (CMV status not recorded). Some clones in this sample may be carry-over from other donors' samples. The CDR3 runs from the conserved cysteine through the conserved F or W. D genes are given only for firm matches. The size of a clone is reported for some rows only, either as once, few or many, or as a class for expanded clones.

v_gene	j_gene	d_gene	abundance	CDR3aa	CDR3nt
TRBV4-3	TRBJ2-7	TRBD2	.	CASAQRVAGPYEQYF	TGCGCCAGCGCCCAGAGAGTAGCGGGCCCCTACGAGCAGTACTTC
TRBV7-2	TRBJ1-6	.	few	CASSLRAGPYRSPLHF	TGTGCCAGCAGCTTAAGGGCAGGGCCTTATAGATCACCCCTCCACTTT
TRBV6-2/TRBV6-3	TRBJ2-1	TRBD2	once	CASSYSSRGGSEQFF	TGTGCCAGCAGTTACTCTTCGCGGGGGGGCTCTGAGCAGTTCTTC
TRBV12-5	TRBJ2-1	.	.	CASDGGSSYNEQFF	TGTGCTAGTGATGGGGGGAGCTCCTACAATGAGCAGTTCTTC
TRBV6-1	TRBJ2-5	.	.	CASSEGMWELRETQYF	TGTGCCAGCAGTGAAGGAATGTGGGAGTTGAGAGAGACCCAGTACTTC
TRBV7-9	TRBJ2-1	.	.	CASSTDAGLGQFF	TGTGCCAGCAGCACCGACGCTGGCCTCGGGCAGTTCTTC
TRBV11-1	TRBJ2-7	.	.	CASSLGLGSEQYF	TGTGCCAGCAGCTTAGGACTTGGGAGCGAGCAGTACTTC
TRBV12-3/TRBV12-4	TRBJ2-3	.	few	CATHAPGGPDTQYF	TGTGCCACCCATGCTCCCGGGGGGCCAGATACGCAGTATTTT
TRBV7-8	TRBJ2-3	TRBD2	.	CASSSTPGTSGTQYF	TGTGCCAGCAGCTCTACCCCCGGGACTAGCGGAACGCAGTATTTT
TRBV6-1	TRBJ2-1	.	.	CATSVAGPLGVSNEQFF	TGTGCCACCTCAGTGGCGGGACCGCTGGGGGTTAGCAATGAGCAGTTCTTC
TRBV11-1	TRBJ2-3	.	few	CASSLAMRGAGTDTQYF	TGTGCCAGCAGCTTAGCGATGAGGGGGGCCGGCACAGATACGCAGTATTTT
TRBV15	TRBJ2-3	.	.	CATSGLSDTQYF	TGTGCCACCAGCGGCCTATCAGATACGCAGTATTTT
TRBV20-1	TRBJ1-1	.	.	CSARSPQDTEAFF	TGCAGTGCTAGATCCCCTCAGGACACTGAAGCTTTCTTT
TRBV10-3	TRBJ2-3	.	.	CANRAEISTDTQYF	TGTGCCAACAGAGCGGAGATCAGCACAGATACGCAGTATTTT
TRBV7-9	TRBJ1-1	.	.	CASSFRGRENTEAFF	TGTGCCAGCAGCTTCAGGGGTCGGGAGAACACTGAAGCTTTCTTT
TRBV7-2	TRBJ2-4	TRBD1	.	CASSLATGVGNIQYF	TGTGCCAGCAGCTTAGCGACAGGGGTGGGAAACATTCAGTACTTC
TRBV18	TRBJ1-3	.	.	CASSPPSGSGNTIYF	TGTGCCAGCTCACCACCATCAGGCTCTGGAAACACCATATATTTT
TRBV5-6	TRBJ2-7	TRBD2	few	CASSPMAGGPYEQYF	TGTGCCAGCAGCCCTATGGCGGGAGGGCCCTACGAGCAGTACTTC
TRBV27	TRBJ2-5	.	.	CANRFGAQETQYF	TGTGCCAACCGATTCGGGGCGCAAGAGACCCAGTACTTC
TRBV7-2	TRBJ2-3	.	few	CASSLDLLTQYF	TGTGCCAGCAGCTTAGACTTGTTGACGCAGTATTTT
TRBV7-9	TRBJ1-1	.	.	CASSSRGGLSRGNTEAFF	TGTGCCAGCAGCTCTAGGGGCGGGCTTTCCCGAGGGAACACTGAAGCTTTCTTT
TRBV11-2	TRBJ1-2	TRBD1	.	CASSGDRATYGYTF	TGTGCCAGCAGCGGGGACAGGGCAACCTATGGCTACACCTTC